Below, one T cell receptor beta chain is given with its context. Its antigen is currently unknown. This sample is part of a study of CD4+ T cells in melanoma. Study-level points and caveats: A reported correlation linked neoantigen-specific CD4+ T cells to CD8+, macrophage and B cell function.

Libraries were prepared by immunoSEQ multiplex PCR; TCRdb keeps only in-frame clonotypes and omits some of them. Among some 110,000 clones listed, approximately 92% were seen once. The CDR3 length is 15 residues. From germline, CDR1 is MDHEN and CDR2 SYDVKM. Trimming left V 2 bases short and J 6 bases short, with 17 bases between. The chain couples TRBV28 to TRBJ2-7, with D unresolved. Sequenced material: peripheral blood. This TCR derives from a human donor with melanoma. The CDR3 loop reads CASSLVFGPTLEQYF. The CDR3 DNA reads TGTGCCAGCAGTTTAGTCTTCGGCCCAACTCTCGAGCAGTACTTC.